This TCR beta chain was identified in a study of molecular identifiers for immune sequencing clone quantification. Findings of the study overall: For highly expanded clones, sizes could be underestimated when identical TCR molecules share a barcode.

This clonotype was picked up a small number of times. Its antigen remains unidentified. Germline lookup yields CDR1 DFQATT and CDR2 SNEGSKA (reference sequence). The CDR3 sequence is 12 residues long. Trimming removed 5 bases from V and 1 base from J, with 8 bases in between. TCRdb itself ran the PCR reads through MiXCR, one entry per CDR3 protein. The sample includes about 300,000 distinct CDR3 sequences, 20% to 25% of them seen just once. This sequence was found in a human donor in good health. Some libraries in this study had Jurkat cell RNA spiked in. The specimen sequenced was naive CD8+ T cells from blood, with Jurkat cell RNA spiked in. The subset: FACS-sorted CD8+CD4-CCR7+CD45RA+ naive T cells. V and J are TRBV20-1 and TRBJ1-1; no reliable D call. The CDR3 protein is CSAQDGNTEAFF. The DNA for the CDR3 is TGCAGTGCTCAGGACGGGAACACTGAAGCTTTCTTT.